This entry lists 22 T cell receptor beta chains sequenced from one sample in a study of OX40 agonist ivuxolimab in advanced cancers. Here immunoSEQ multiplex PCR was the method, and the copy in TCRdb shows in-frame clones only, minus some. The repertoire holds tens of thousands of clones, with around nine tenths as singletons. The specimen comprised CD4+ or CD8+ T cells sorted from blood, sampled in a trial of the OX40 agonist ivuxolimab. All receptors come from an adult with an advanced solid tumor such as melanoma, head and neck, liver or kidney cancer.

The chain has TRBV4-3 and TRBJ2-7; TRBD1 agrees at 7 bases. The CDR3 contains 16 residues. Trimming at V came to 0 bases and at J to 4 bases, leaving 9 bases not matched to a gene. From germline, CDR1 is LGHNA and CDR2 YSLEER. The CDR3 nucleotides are TGCGCCAGCAGCCAAGAAAGGGGGCAGGCAATTTACGAGCAGTACTTC. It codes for CASSQERGQAIYEQYF.

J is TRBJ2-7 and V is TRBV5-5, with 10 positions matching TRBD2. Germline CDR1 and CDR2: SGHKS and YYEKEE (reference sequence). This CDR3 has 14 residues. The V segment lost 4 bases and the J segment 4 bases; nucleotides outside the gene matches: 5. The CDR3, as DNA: TGTGCCAGCAGCCGAGAACTAGCGGGGTACGAGCAGTACTTC. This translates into CASSRELAGYEQYF.

The CDR3 DNA is TGTGCCAGCAGCTTTTACGGCCCCTACGAGCAGTTCTTC. Translated, it gives CASSFYGPYEQFF. The chain links TRBV7-2 to TRBJ2-1; no clear D. Trimming pared 3 bases from V and 10 bases from J, leaving 13 bases between. In germline, CDR1 is SGHTA, CDR2 FQGNSA. CDR3 length equals 13 residues.

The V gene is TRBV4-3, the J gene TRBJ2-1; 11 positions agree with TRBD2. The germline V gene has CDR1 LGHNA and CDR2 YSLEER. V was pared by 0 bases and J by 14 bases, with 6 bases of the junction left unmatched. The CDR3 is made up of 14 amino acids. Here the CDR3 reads CASSQDQTSGSKFF. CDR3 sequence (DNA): TGCGCCAGCAGCCAAGATCAAACTAGCGGGAGCAAGTTCTTC.

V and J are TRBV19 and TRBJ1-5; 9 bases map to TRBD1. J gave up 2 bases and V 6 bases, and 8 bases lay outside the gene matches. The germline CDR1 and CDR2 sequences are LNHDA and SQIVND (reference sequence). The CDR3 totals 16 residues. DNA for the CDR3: TGTGCCAGTAGGGCAACAGGGGGCGGAGGCAATCAGCCCCAGCATTTT. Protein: CASRATGGGGNQPQHF.

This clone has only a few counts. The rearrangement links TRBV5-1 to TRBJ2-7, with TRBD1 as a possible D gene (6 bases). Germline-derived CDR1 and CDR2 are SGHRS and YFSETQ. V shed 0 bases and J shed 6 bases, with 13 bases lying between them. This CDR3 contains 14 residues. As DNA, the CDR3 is TGCGCCAGCAGCTTGGAAGGGGGAGTAGGCGAGCAGTACTTC. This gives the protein CASSLEGGVGEQYF.

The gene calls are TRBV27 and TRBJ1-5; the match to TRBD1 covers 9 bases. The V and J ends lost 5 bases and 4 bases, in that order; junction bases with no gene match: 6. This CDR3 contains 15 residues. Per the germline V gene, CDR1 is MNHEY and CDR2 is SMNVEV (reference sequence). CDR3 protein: CASSSATGGNQPQHF. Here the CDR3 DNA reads TGTGCCAGCAGTAGTGCGACAGGGGGGAATCAGCCCCAGCATTTT.

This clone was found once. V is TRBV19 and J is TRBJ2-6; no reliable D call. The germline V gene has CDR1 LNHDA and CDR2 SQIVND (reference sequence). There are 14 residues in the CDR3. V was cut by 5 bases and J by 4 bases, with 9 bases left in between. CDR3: CASSEQSGANVLTF. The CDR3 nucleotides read TGTGCCAGTAGTGAGCAGTCCGGGGCCAACGTCCTGACTTTC.

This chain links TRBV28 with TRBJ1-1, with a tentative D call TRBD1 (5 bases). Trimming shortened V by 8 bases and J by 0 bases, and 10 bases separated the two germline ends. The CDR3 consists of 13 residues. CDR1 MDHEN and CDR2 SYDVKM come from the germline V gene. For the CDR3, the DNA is TGTGCCAGCGCGACAGCTATGAACACTGAAGCTTTCTTT. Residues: CASATAMNTEAFF.

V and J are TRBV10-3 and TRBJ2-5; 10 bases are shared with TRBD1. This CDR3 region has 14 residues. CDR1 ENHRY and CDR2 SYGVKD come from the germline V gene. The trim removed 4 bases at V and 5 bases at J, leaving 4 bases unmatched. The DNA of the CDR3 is TGTGCCATCAGTGGATGGGACAGGGGCGAGACCCAGTACTTC. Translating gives CAISGWDRGETQYF.

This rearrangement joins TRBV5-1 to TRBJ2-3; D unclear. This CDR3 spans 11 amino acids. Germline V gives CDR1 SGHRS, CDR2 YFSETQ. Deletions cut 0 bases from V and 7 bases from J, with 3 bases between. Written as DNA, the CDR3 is TGCGCCAGCAGCTTGGAGCATACGCAGTATTTT. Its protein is CASSLEHTQYF.

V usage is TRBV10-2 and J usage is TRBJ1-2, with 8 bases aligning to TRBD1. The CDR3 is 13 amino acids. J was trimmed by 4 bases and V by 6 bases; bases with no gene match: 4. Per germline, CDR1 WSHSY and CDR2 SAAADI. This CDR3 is CASRVTGAYGYTF. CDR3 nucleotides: TGCGCCAGCAGGGTGACAGGGGCCTATGGCTACACCTTC.

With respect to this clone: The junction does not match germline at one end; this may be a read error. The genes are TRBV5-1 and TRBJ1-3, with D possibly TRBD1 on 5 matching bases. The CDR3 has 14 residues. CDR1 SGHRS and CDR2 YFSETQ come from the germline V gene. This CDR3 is CASTLGGTGNTIYF. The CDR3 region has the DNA TGCGCCAGCACCTTGGGGGGTACCGGAAACACCATATATTTT. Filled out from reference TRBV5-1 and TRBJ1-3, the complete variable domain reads KAGVTQTPRYLIKTRGQQVTLSCSPISGHRSVSWYQQTPGQGLQFLFEYFSETQRNKGNFPGRFSGRQFSNSRSEMNVSTLELGDSALYLCASTLGGTGNTIYFGEGSWLTVV.

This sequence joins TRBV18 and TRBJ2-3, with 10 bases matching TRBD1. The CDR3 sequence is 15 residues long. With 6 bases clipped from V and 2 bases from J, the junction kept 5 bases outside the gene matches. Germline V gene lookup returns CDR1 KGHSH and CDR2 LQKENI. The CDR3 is CASSRDRGNTDTQYF. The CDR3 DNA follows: TGTGCCAGCTCCCGGGACAGGGGTAACACAGATACGCAGTATTTT.

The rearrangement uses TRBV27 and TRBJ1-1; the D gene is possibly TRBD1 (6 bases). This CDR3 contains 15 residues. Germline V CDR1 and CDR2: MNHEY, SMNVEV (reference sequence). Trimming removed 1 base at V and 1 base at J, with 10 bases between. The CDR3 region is CASSLFGTQNTEAFF. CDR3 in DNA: TGTGCCAGCAGTTTATTCGGGACACAGAACACTGAAGCTTTCTTT.

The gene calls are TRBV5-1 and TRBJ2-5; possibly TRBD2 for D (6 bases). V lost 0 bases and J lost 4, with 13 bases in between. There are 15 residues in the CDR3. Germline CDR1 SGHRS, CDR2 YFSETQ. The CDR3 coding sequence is TGCGCCAGCAGCTTGGCTATTGTGGGGGGAGAGACCCAGTACTTC. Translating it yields CASSLAIVGGETQYF.

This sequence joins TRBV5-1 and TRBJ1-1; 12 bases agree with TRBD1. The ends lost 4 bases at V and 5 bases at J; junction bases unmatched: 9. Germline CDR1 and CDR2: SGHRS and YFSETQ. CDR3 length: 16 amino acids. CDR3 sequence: CASSAPGQGAGTEAFF. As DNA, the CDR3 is TGCGCCAGCAGCGCCCCGGGACAGGGGGCTGGAACTGAAGCTTTCTTT.

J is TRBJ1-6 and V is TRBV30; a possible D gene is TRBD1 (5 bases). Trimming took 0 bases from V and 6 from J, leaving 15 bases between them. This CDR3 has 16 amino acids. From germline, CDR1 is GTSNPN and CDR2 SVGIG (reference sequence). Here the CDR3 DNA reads TGTGCCTGGAGTGTACCCCCACCCCAGGGTAATTCACCCCTCCACTTT. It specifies CAWSVPPPQGNSPLHF.

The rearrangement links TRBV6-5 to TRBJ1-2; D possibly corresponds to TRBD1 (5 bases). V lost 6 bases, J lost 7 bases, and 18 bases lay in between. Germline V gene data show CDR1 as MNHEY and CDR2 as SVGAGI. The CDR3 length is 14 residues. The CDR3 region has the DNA TGTGCCAGCAGAAGCGGGACCCAGGGTTCTGGCTACACCTTC. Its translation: CASRSGTQGSGYTF.

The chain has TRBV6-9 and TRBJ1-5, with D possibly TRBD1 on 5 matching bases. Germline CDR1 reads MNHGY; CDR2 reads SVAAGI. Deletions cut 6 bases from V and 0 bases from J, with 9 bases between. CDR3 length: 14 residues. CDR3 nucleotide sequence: TGTGCCAGCAGCCCAACAGGTAGCAATCAGCCCCAGCATTTT. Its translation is CASSPTGSNQPQHF.

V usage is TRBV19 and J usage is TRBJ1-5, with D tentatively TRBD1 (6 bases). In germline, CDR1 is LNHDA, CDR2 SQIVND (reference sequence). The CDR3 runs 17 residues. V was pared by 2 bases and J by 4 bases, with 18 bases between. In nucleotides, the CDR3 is TGTGCCAGTAGTATACGCGGGGCAGGGGCGATTAATCAGCCCCAGCATTTT. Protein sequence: CASSIRGAGAINQPQHF.

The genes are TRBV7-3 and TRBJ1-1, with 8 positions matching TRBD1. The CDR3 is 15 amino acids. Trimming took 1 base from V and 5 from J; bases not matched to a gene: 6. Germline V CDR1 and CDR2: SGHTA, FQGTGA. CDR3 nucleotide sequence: TGTGCCAGCAGCTTAATGGCAGGGGGCCAAACTGAAGCTTTCTTT. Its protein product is CASSLMAGGQTEAFF.